One sample yielded the 22 T cell receptor beta chains listed below, sequenced in a study of OX40 agonist ivuxolimab in advanced cancers. Sequenced by immunoSEQ multiplex PCR; TCRdb stores in-frame clones only, minus some. The data contain tens of thousands of clones, less than 95% of them singletons. The sample here was CD4+ or CD8+ T cells sorted from blood, taken in a trial of the OX40 agonist ivuxolimab. These receptors were obtained from an adult with an advanced solid tumor such as melanoma, head and neck, liver or kidney cancer.

This clone appeared once. V gene TRBV6-6 combines with J gene TRBJ1-2; 9 nucleotides align to TRBD1. This CDR3 spans 15 amino acids. Per the germline V gene, CDR1 is MNHNY and CDR2 is SVGAGI (reference sequence). The trim removed 2 bases at V and 6 bases at J, leaving 7 bases unmatched. The CDR3 bases are TGTGCCAGCAGTTACCACGTACAGGGGGCGGATGGCTACACCTTC. Protein: CASSYHVQGADGYTF.

The chain has TRBV25-1 and TRBJ1-1; 7 bases agree with TRBD1. The trim removed 9 bases at V and 3 bases at J, leaving 16 bases unmatched. The CDR3 is 16 residues long. From germline, CDR1 is MGHDK and CDR2 SYGVNS. CDR3 nucleotides: TGTGCCAGTACACCCGGGACAGCAATTCGTTACACTGAAGCTTTCTTT. Protein sequence: CASTPGTAIRYTEAFF.

The rearrangement uses TRBV6-5 and TRBJ1-2; the D gene is possibly TRBD1 (6 bases). The CDR3 spans 15 residues. Looked up from germline, CDR1 is MNHEY and CDR2 is SVGAGI. V lost 1 base, J lost 4 bases, and 13 bases lay in between. DNA for the CDR3: TGTGCCAGCAGTTACTTGGGGGCGCACAGCTATGGCTACACCTTC. Amino acids: CASSYLGAHSYGYTF.

This chain connects TRBV9 to TRBJ2-3; 10 positions agree with TRBD2. With V trimmed by 0 bases and J by 4 bases, 8 bases remained unmatched. The CDR3 is made up of 17 amino acids. Germline V gene sequence: CDR1 SGDLS, CDR2 YYNGEE. The CDR3 region is CASSVGGAGGPADTQYF. The CDR3 coding sequence is TGTGCCAGCAGCGTAGGCGGAGCGGGGGGGCCTGCAGATACGCAGTATTTT. The whole variable domain, filled in from reference TRBV9 and TRBJ2-3, reads DSGVTQTPKHLITATGQRVTLRCSPRSGDLSVYWYQQSLDQGLQFLIQYYNGEERAKGNILERFSAQQFPDLHSELNLSSLELGDSALYFCASSVGGAGGPADTQYFGPGTRLTVL.

This clone was seen once. J is TRBJ1-6 and V is TRBV5-4; 7 bases align to TRBD1. Germline trimming cut 0 bases from V and 7 bases from J; bases unmatched to any gene: 4. Germline CDR1 SGHNT, CDR2 YYREEE (reference sequence). The CDR3 runs 15 residues. As DNA, the CDR3 is TGTGCCAGCAGCTTGGTTGGGACAGTCAATTCACCCCTCCACTTT. Translating it yields CASSLVGTVNSPLHF.

The chain's CDR3 is CASSFQDRGGTGELFF. The CDR3 DNA follows: TGTGCCAGCAGTTTTCAGGACAGGGGCGGCACCGGGGAGCTGTTTTTT. The chain combines TRBV6-5 with TRBJ2-2, with TRBD1 matching 9 bases. The CDR3 totals 16 residues. The junction had 7 bases not matched to a gene; V was cut back by 4 bases and J by 4 bases. Germline V gene sequence: CDR1 MNHEY, CDR2 SVGAGI.

The chain recombines TRBV19 with TRBJ1-2; TRBD1 agrees at 9 bases. This CDR3 has 16 amino acids. The trim removed 4 bases at V and 4 bases at J, leaving 10 bases unmatched. Germline CDR1 reads LNHDA; CDR2 reads SQIVND (reference sequence). DNA of the CDR3: TGTGCCAGTAGTAAACCGGGACAGGGATCTTCCTATGGCTACACCTTC. This sequence encodes CASSKPGQGSSYGYTF.

The count of this clone is one. The chain links TRBV21-1 to TRBJ2-7; the table's D call of TRBD2 was not tested on the DNA. TRBV21-1 is a pseudogene. CDR3 length: 15 amino acids. CDR3 loop: CASSKEAGTAGEQYV. The DNA of the CDR3 is TGTGCCAGCAGCAAAGAGGCCGGGACGGCGGGGGAGCAGTACGTC.

J is TRBJ1-1 and V is TRBV6-6; 7 positions match TRBD1. Losses at the gene ends were 6 bases for V and 5 bases for J; bases not matched to a gene: 6. Germline-derived CDR1 and CDR2 are MNHNY and SVGAGI (reference sequence). The CDR3 is made up of 13 amino acids. The CDR3 DNA reads as TGTGCCAGCAGACAGGGGCCGGAGACTGAAGCTTTCTTT. Translated: CASRQGPETEAFF.

V usage is TRBV6-5 and J usage is TRBJ1-1; no clear D gene. V shed 0 bases and J shed 7 bases, with 9 bases lying between them. The germline V gene encodes CDR1 MNHEY and CDR2 SVGAGI. The CDR3 totals 13 residues. CDR3 sequence: CASSYSQAVEAFF. In DNA form, the CDR3 reads TGTGCCAGCAGTTACTCGCAGGCGGTTGAAGCTTTCTTT.

This chain uses TRBV21-1 with TRBJ1-3; TRBD1, as called in the table, went unchecked against the DNA. TRBV21-1 is given as a pseudogene. CDR3 size: 17 residues. The CDR3 protein is CASSWQGARFSGNTIYF. The CDR3 bases are TGTGCCAGCAGCTGGCAGGGGGCTCGCTTCTCTGGAAACACCATATATTTT.

CDR3 in amino acids: CASSLSFTSDSTDTQYF. DNA of the CDR3: TGTGCCAGCAGCTTAAGTTTTACGTCGGACAGCACAGATACGCAGTATTTT. The chain has TRBV11-3 and TRBJ2-3; D is unresolved. V lost 2 bases and J 0 bases, leaving 15 bases between the germline ends. Germline V gives CDR1 SGHNT, CDR2 YENEEA. The CDR3 runs to 17 residues.

The gene calls are TRBV5-1 and TRBJ2-1, with D perhaps TRBD2 (5 bases). The V and J ends lost 4 bases and 3 bases respectively, with 11 bases between them. The CDR3 covers 14 residues. Germline CDR1 and CDR2: SGHRS and YFSETQ. CDR3 region: CASSLPGGYNEQFF. Here the CDR3 DNA reads TGCGCCAGCAGCCTCCCCGGAGGCTACAATGAGCAGTTCTTC. The variable domain in full, completed from reference TRBV5-1 and TRBJ2-1, reads KAGVTQTPRYLIKTRGQQVTLSCSPISGHRSVSWYQQTPGQGLQFLFEYFSETQRNKGNFPGRFSGRQFSNSRSEMNVSTLELGDSALYLCASSLPGGYNEQFFGPGTRLTVL.

The rearrangement joins TRBV27 to TRBJ2-3, with TRBD2 matching over 12 bases. There are 16 residues in the CDR3. V lost 5 bases to trimming and J lost 5 bases; unmatched junction nucleotides: 8. The germline CDR1 and CDR2 sequences are MNHEY and SMNVEV (reference sequence). The CDR3: CASSLAPSGGGDTQYF. The CDR3 DNA reads as TGTGCCAGCAGTCTCGCTCCTAGCGGGGGGGGAGATACGCAGTATTTT.

The chain uses TRBV28 and TRBJ1-1; 7 bases map to TRBD1. This CDR3 spans 15 amino acids. V was clipped by 5 bases and J by 0 bases; unmatched bases: 6. CDR1 and CDR2 (germline): MDHEN, SYDVKM. The chain's CDR3 is CASSPPGQVNTEAFF. In DNA, the CDR3 is TGTGCCAGCAGTCCTCCTGGACAGGTGAACACTGAAGCTTTCTTT. Looking up the rest from reference TRBV28 and TRBJ1-1 gives the full variable domain: DVKVTQSSRYLVKRTGEKVFLECVQDMDHENMFWYRQDPGLGLRLIYFSYDVKMKEKGDIPEGYSVSREKKERFSLILESASTNQTSMYLCASSPPGQVNTEAFFGQGTRLTVV.

This clone was seen once. V is TRBV14 and J is TRBJ2-1; 8 nucleotides match TRBD2. CDR1 SGHDN and CDR2 FVKESK come from the germline V gene. This CDR3 spans 15 amino acids. V lost 0 bases, J lost 7 bases, and 5 bases stayed unmatched. The CDR3 DNA reads as TGTGCCAGCAGCCAAGACGGGAGGGTAAATAATGAGCAGTTCTTC. Translation: CASSQDGRVNNEQFF.

The V gene is TRBV28, the J gene TRBJ2-1; TRBD1 matches 12 bases. The J segment lost 8 bases and the V segment lost 5 bases, leaving 7 bases of the junction unmatched. Germline CDR1 reads MDHEN; CDR2 reads SYDVKM. The length of the CDR3 is 15 residues. The CDR3 loop is CASSTPGQGAYEQFF. The CDR3 DNA reads as TGTGCCAGCAGTACCCCGGGACAGGGGGCTTATGAGCAGTTCTTC.

This chain uses TRBV29-1 with TRBJ2-5, with D tentatively TRBD2 (6 bases). The V end lost 6 bases, the J end lost 4 bases, and 12 bases lay between the germline ends. The CDR3 runs 12 residues. Germline loops: CDR1 SQVTM, CDR2 ANQGSEA. CDR3 DNA: TGCAGCGTGGGAGGTTGGGGAGAGACCCAGTACTTC. Amino acid sequence: CSVGGWGETQYF.

The V gene is TRBV30, the J gene TRBJ2-7, with D possibly TRBD1 on 5 matching bases. Trimming took off 3 bases at V and 0 bases at J, with 6 bases between the two ends. CDR3 length: 12 amino acids. The germline V gene has CDR1 GTSNPN and CDR2 SVGIG (reference sequence). CDR3 residues: CAWSQGSYEQYF. DNA for the CDR3: TGTGCCTGGAGCCAGGGCTCCTACGAGCAGTACTTC. Filled out from reference TRBV30 and TRBJ2-7, the complete variable domain reads SQTIHQWPATLVQPVGSPLSLECTVEGTSNPNLYWYRQAAGRGLQLLFYSVGIGQISSEVPQNLSASRPQDRQFILSSKKLLLSDSGFYLCAWSQGSYEQYFGPGTRLTVT.

This sequence joins TRBV4-1 and TRBJ1-1; D unresolved. Germline CDR1 MGHRA, CDR2 YSYEKL. This CDR3 has 15 amino acids. Trimming took 0 bases from V and 1 from J, leaving 9 bases between them. CDR3 region: CASSQDRMTNTEAFF. The CDR3 region has the DNA TGCGCCAGCAGCCAAGACAGAATGACGAACACTGAAGCTTTCTTT.

This chain links TRBV9 with TRBJ2-1; 9 positions agree with TRBD2. Germline lookup yields CDR1 SGDLS and CDR2 YYNGEE. This CDR3 has 14 residues. The ends lost 2 bases at V and 10 bases at J; junction bases unmatched: 7. The CDR3 DNA follows: TGTGCCAGCAGCGTTCTGGCGGGGGGGCAGGAGCAGTTCTTC. Amino acids: CASSVLAGGQEQFF. The whole variable domain, remainder taken from reference TRBV9 and TRBJ2-1, is DSGVTQTPKHLITATGQRVTLRCSPRSGDLSVYWYQQSLDQGLQFLIQYYNGEERAKGNILERFSAQQFPDLHSELNLSSLELGDSALYFCASSVLAGGQEQFFGPGTRLTVL.

The genes are TRBV28 and TRBJ1-2; D gene unclear. The CDR3 runs to 13 residues. Looked up from germline, CDR1 is MDHEN and CDR2 is SYDVKM. Trimming left V 8 bases short and J 0 bases short, with 10 bases between. CDR3 nucleotides: TGTGCCAGCGGTTCAGCAGCTAACTATGGCTACACCTTC. Translating gives CASGSAANYGYTF.